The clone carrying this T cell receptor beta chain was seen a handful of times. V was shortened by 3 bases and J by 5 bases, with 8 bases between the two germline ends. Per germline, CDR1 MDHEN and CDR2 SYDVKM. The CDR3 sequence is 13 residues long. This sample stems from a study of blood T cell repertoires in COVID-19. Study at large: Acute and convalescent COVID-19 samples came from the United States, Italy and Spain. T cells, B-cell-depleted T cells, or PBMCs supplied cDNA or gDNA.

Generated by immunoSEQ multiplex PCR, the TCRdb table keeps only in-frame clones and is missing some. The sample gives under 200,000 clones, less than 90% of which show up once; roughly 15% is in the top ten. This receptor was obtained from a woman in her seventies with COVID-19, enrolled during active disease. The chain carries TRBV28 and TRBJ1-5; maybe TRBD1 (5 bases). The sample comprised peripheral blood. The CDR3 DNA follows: TGTGCCAGCAGTTTCCCCAGGGATCAGCCCCAGCATTTT. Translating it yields CASSFPRDQPQHF.